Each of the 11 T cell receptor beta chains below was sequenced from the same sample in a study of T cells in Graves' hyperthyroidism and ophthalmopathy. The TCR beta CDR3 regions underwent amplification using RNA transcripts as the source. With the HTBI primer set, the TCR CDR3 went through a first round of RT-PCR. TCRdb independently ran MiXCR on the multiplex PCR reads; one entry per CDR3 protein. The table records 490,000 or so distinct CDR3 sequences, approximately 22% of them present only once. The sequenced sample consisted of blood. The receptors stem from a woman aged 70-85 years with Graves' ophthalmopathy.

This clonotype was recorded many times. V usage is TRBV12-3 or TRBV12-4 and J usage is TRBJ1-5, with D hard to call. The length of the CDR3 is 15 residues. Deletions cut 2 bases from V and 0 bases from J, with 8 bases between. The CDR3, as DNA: TGTGCCAGCAGTTTAAGTGGCAGTAGCAATCAGCCCCAGCATTTT. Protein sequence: CASSLSGSSNQPQHF.

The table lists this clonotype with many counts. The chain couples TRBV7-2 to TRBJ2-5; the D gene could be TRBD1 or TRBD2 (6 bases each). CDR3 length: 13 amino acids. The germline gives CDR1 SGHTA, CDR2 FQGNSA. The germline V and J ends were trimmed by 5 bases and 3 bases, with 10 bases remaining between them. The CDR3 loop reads CASSLGGKETQYF. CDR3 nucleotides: TGTGCCAGCAGCCTAGGGGGGAAAGAGACCCAGTACTTC.

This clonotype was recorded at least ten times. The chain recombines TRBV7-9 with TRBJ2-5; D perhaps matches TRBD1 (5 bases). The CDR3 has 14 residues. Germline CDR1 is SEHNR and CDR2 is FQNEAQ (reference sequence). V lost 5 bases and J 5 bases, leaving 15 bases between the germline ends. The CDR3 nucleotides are TGTGCCAGCAGCCCTCGTTTGGGGCAGGAGACCCAGTACTTC. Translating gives CASSPRLGQETQYF.

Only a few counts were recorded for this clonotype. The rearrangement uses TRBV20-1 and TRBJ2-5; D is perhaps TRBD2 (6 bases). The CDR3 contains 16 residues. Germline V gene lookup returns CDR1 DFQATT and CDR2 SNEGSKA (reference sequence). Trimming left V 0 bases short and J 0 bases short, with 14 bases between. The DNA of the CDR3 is TGCAGTGCTAGAGATTTTCGCGGGACCCACCAAGAGACCCAGTACTTC. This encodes CSARDFRGTHQETQYF.

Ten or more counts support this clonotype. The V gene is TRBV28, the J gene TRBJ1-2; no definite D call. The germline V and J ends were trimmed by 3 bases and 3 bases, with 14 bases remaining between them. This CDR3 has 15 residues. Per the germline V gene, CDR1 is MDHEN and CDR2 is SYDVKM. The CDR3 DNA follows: TGTGCCAGCAGTTTTATGTGGAGCTTCGACTATGGCTACACCTTC. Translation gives CASSFMWSFDYGYTF.

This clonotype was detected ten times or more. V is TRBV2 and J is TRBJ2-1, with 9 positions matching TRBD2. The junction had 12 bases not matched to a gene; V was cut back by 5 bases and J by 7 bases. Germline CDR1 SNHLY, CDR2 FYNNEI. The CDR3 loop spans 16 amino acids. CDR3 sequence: CASSRYDRAGGNEQFF. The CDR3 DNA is TGTGCCAGCAGTCGATATGACAGGGCGGGAGGGAATGAGCAGTTCTTC.

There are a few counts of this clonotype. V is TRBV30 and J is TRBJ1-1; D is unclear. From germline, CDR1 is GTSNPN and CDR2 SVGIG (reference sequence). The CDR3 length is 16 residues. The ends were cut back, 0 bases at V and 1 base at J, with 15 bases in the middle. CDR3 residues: CAWSVQHQKQNTEAFF. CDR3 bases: TGTGCCTGGAGTGTACAGCACCAAAAGCAGAACACTGAAGCTTTCTTT.

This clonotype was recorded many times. The CDR3 sequence is CASSLSGRTNTEAFF. DNA for the CDR3: TGTGCCAGCAGTTTATCGGGACGGACGAACACTGAAGCTTTCTTT. The chain links TRBV27 to TRBJ1-1, with D possibly being TRBD1 (5 bases). There are 15 residues in the CDR3. Per germline, CDR1 MNHEY and CDR2 SMNVEV (reference sequence). Trimming pared 0 bases from V and 1 base from J, leaving 9 bases between.

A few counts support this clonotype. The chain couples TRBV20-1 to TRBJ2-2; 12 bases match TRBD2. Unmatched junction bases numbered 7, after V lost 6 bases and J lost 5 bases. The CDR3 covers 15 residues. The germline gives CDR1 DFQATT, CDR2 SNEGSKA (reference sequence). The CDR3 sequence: CSASTSGSTTGELFF. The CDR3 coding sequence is TGCAGTGCATCGACTAGCGGGAGTACTACCGGGGAGCTGTTTTTT.

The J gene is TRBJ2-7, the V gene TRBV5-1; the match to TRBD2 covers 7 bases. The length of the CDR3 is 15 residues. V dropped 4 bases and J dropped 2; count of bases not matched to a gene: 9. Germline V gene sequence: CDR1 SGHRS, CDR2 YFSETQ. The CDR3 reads CASSAGASGPYEQYF. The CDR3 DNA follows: TGCGCCAGCAGCGCCGGCGCTAGCGGTCCCTACGAGCAGTACTTC.

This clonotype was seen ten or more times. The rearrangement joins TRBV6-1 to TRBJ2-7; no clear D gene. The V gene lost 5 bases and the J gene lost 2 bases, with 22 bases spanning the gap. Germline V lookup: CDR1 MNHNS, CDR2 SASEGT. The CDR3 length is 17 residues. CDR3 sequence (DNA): TGTGCCAGCAGTAAATCTACGGGTCGACTGATGGCCTACGAGCAGTACTTC. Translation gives CASSKSTGRLMAYEQYF.